This TCR beta chain comes out of a study of graft-versus-host responses after intestinal transplantation. Libraries were prepared by immunoSEQ multiplex PCR; TCRdb keeps only in-frame clonotypes and omits some of them. The profile shows approximately 49,000 clones, about 95% of them singletons. Of note for this clone: Its antigen remains unidentified.

V was pared by 3 bases and J by 2 bases, with 12 bases between. The CDR3 spans 15 residues. Germline CDR1 ENHRY, CDR2 SYGVKD. This receptor was taken from a human donor who was the organ donor for an intestinal transplant. This chain joins TRBV10-3 and TRBJ2-3; D might be TRBD1 (6 bases). Sequenced here: unstimulated CD8+ T cells sorted from spleen or lymph node cells, sampled before transplant. The CDR3: CAISDHRENTDTQYF. CDR3 bases: TGTGCCATCAGTGACCACAGGGAGAACACAGATACGCAGTATTTT.